The text below deals with one T cell receptor beta chain. Its antigen is unknown. V lost 8 bases to trimming and J lost 2 bases, with 13 bases between them. Germline CDR1 and CDR2: MNHEY and SMNVEV (reference sequence). The CDR3 totals 13 residues. The entry originates in a study of shared clonotypes between healthy human individuals. Study-wide context: Each donor had three CD4 naive, three CD4 memory, two CD8 naive and one CD8 memory plate. Whole-study results and caveats: Shared across several donors were about 4.6% of the naive CD4 clonotypes. Only blood underwent sampling, and tissue repertoires likely differ.

Per sorted-subset replicate PCR, input was around 200 ng DNA, representing some 30,000 T cell genomes. Clones were sequenced by immunoSEQ multiplex PCR, and TCRdb holds only the in-frame ones, with some missing. The table lists about a million clones, over 75% of them singletons. The source of this sequence is a man in his late teens or twenties in good health. Sequenced sample: memory CD4+ T cells sorted from blood. This sample's subset: CD45RA-negative fraction. V is TRBV27 and J is TRBJ2-7; unclear D gene. In DNA, the CDR3 is TGTGCCAGCGGGTCAGCAGCGCCCTACGAGCAGTACTTC. Its protein is CASGSAAPYEQYF.